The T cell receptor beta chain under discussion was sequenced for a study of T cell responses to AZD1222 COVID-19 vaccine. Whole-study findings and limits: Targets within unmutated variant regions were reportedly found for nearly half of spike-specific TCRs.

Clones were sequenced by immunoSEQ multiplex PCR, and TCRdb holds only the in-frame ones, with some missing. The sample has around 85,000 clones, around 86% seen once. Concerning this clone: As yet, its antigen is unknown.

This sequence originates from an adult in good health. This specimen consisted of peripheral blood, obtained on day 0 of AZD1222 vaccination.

CDR3: CASGSQTLLSGETVTQYF. The DNA for the CDR3 is TGTGCTAGTGGTTCCCAGACCCTATTAAGCGGGGAAACTGTGACCCAGTACTTC. The J gene is TRBJ2-5, the V gene TRBV12-5; 7 nucleotides line up with TRBD2. Germline V gene data show CDR1 as LGHNT and CDR2 as FRNRAP. CDR3 length: 18 residues. V was pared by 4 bases and J by 7 bases, with 21 bases of the junction left unmatched.